The source of this T cell receptor beta chain is a study of blood T cell repertoires in COVID-19. This CDR3 is 14 amino acids long. The germline V gene has CDR1 SEHNR and CDR2 FQNEAQ (reference sequence). Concerning this clone: One base away lies a much larger clone, so this may be a sequencing read error.

Sequenced by immunoSEQ multiplex PCR; TCRdb stores in-frame clones only, minus some. The profile covers around 230,000 clones, with around four fifths appearing a single time and around 12% taken by the ten largest. The genes are TRBV7-9 and TRBJ1-2; a possible D gene is TRBD1 (6 bases). The source material was peripheral blood. This clonotype was obtained from a woman in her sixties or seventies with active or convalescent COVID-19. Here the CDR3 reads CASSLAARGIGHTF. CDR3 DNA: TGTGCCAGCAGCTTAGCAGCCAGGGGAATTGGCCACACCTTC.